The 12 T cell receptor beta chains listed next were all sequenced from one sample in a study of blood T cell repertoires in COVID-19. Produced via immunoSEQ multiplex PCR; TCRdb's table is partial and in-frame only. The sample holds 200,000 to 300,000 clones; around 83% are singletons and the top ten take around 9.9%. Sequenced: peripheral blood. These receptors were taken from a woman at least 80 years old with acute or convalescent COVID-19.

V usage is TRBV15 and J usage is TRBJ1-5; D possibly corresponds to TRBD1 (5 bases). V gave up 0 bases and J gave up 0 bases, with 33 bases separating them. The CDR3 has 24 residues. The germline CDR1 and CDR2 sequences are LNHNV and YYDKDF (reference sequence). CDR3 in amino acids: CATSRDYPTRGGLSARYSNQPQHF. In nucleotides, the CDR3 is TGTGCCACCAGCAGAGATTATCCCACAAGGGGAGGCCTTTCTGCTCGATATAGCAATCAGCCCCAGCATTTT.

This sequence joins TRBV6-5 and TRBJ1-5; D possibly corresponds to TRBD1 (6 bases). Trimming pared 5 bases from V and 0 bases from J, leaving 11 bases between. This CDR3 has 15 residues. Germline lookup yields CDR1 MNHEY and CDR2 SVGAGI. This chain's CDR3 is CASSQGHGSNQPQHF. CDR3 nucleotide sequence: TGTGCCAGCAGTCAGGGGCATGGTAGCAATCAGCCCCAGCATTTT.

The gene calls are TRBV9 and TRBJ2-7; 9 bases match TRBD2. After removal of 7 bases from V and 0 bases from J, the junction contained 11 bases not matched to a gene. The germline V gene has CDR1 SGDLS and CDR2 YYNGEE. The CDR3 contains 16 residues. The CDR3 loop is CASARGGHWSSYEQYF. The CDR3 DNA sequence: TGTGCCAGCGCGCGGGGGGGGCACTGGAGCTCCTACGAGCAGTACTTC.

The CDR3 coding sequence is TGTGCCAGCAGCCTGTTTGGGACAGGGACTGGAAACACCATATATTTT. As protein: CASSLFGTGTGNTIYF. V and J are TRBV3-1 (or the pseudogene TRBV3-2) and TRBJ1-3; 9 bases are shared with TRBD1. V gave up 4 bases and J gave up 2 bases; unmatched junction bases: 6. The germline V gene encodes CDR1 LGHDT and CDR2 YNNKEL (reference sequence). CDR3 length: 16 residues.

For the CDR3, the DNA is TGTGCCAGTTCGTCGGGACAGTCATCTAACTATGGCTACACCTTC. It specifies CASSSGQSSNYGYTF. This chain connects TRBV28 to TRBJ1-2; TRBD1 matches 7 bases. V dropped 9 bases and J dropped 0; count of bases not matched to a gene: 10. The CDR3 is 15 residues long. The germline V gene has CDR1 MDHEN and CDR2 SYDVKM.

The V gene is TRBV19, the J gene TRBJ1-5; D is uncertain. The V and J ends lost 3 bases and 3 bases respectively, with 15 bases between them. The CDR3 consists of 16 residues. The germline V gene has CDR1 LNHDA and CDR2 SQIVND (reference sequence). CDR3 nucleotide sequence: TGTGCCAGTAGTATCGACAACGGGAGACCCAATCAGCCCCAGCATTTT. The encoded protein is CASSIDNGRPNQPQHF.

The rearrangement joins TRBV12-3 or TRBV12-4 to TRBJ1-2; 8 nucleotides align to TRBD1. The CDR3 has 13 amino acids. After removal of 5 bases from V and 5 bases from J, the junction contained 4 bases not matched to a gene. The CDR3 region has the DNA TGTGCCAGCAGTGGACAGGGTTTTTATGGCTACACCTTC. Encoded protein: CASSGQGFYGYTF.

The chain couples TRBV4-2 to TRBJ1-6; a possible D gene is TRBD1 (6 bases). The V gene lost 7 bases and the J gene lost 7 bases, with 23 bases spanning the gap. Per the germline V gene, CDR1 is LGHNA and CDR2 is YNFKEQ. CDR3 size: 17 residues. The chain's CDR3 is CASNRGEEGDGNSPLHF. The CDR3, as DNA: TGTGCCAGCAACAGAGGGGAAGAGGGGGATGGGAATTCACCCCTCCACTTT.

The gene calls are TRBV5-1 and TRBJ2-1, with 8 positions matching TRBD2. V gave up 1 base and J gave up 1 base; unmatched junction bases: 4. Germline assignment: CDR1 SGHRS and CDR2 YFSETQ. The CDR3 is made up of 16 amino acids. CDR3 residues: CASSLNGGGSYNEQFF. CDR3 bases: TGCGCCAGCAGCTTGAACGGCGGGGGGTCCTACAATGAGCAGTTCTTC.

The chain joins TRBV11-2 to TRBJ1-4; D is ambiguous. Trimming stripped 2 bases from V and 4 bases from J, with 11 bases between. This CDR3 region has 15 residues. Per the germline V gene, CDR1 is SGHAT and CDR2 is FQNNGV. The CDR3 DNA reads TGTGCCAGCAGCTTATTTGACGGGAATAATGAAAAACTGTTTTTT. It encodes CASSLFDGNNEKLFF. The full variable domain, with the rest looked up from reference TRBV11-2 and TRBJ1-4, is EAGVAQSPRYKIIEKRQSVAFWCNPISGHATLYWYQQILGQGPKLLIQFQNNGVVDDSQLPKDRFSAERLKGVDSTLKIQPAKLEDSAVYLCASSLFDGNNEKLFFGSGTQLSVL.

The chain has TRBV10-2 and TRBJ2-7; 7 bases are a match to TRBD1. The CDR3 is 14 amino acids. CDR1 is WSHSY and CDR2 is SAAADI in the germline V gene. After removal of 5 bases from V and 1 base from J, the junction contained 5 bases not matched to a gene. CDR3 bases: TGCGCCAGCAGTTCGACAGGGCATTCCTACGAGCAGTACTTC. It codes for CASSSTGHSYEQYF.

Only one count was recorded for this clone. As DNA, the CDR3 is TGTGCCAGCAGCCTAAAAAGGCCCGGGACAGGGGCCGGAGAAGCTTTCTTT. As protein: CASSLKRPGTGAGEAFF. The chain is built from TRBV5-6 and TRBJ1-1, with 10 positions matching TRBD1. This CDR3 comprises 17 residues. In germline, CDR1 is SGHDT, CDR2 YYEEEE. V shed 4 bases, J shed 8 bases, and the junction held 17 bases outside the gene matches. The full variable domain, with the rest looked up from reference TRBV5-6 and TRBJ1-1, is DAGVTQSPTHLIKTRGQQVTLRCSPKSGHDTVSWYQQALGQGPQFIFQYYEEEERQRGNFPDRFSGHQFPNYSSELNVNALLLGDSALYLCASSLKRPGTGAGEAFFGQGTRLTVV.